A single sample is the source of the 21 T cell receptor beta chains below, sequenced in a study of HIV-infected patients and healthy controls. About 550 ng RNA was reverse transcribed with alpha and beta constant-region primers. Separate chain-specific third strand synthesis with multiplexing indices produced the alpha and beta libraries. Using its own MiXCR run on the 5' RACE reads, TCRdb lists one record per CDR3 protein. Found here are 18,000 or so distinct CDR3 sequences, 7.5% to 10% of them singletons; the top ten hold around 20%. Antiretroviral therapy had run roughly three months, about 14 weeks, before follow-up blood collection. No cell fractionation was done, so the repertoire covers all unsorted peripheral blood T cells. The sequences come from blood, collected during antiretroviral therapy. All receptors derive from an adult with HIV infection.

This clonotype has a count of ten or more. The CDR3 region has the DNA TGTGCCAGCAGAACAGCGGGGGCCGTCCACGAGCAGTACTTC. Its protein product is CASRTAGAVHEQYF. The V gene is TRBV28, the J gene TRBJ2-7, with 8 bases that match TRBD2. The germline gives CDR1 MDHEN, CDR2 SYDVKM. The CDR3 sequence is 14 residues long. J was trimmed by 5 bases and V by 6 bases; bases with no gene match: 9.

This clonotype was observed at least ten times. The chain carries TRBV20-1 and TRBJ2-7; TRBD1 or TRBD2 may be the D gene (5 bases each). Trimming cost V 6 bases and J 5 bases, with 14 bases left between them. Germline V gene data show CDR1 as DFQATT and CDR2 as SNEGSKA (reference sequence). The CDR3 loop spans 12 amino acids. CDR3 region: CSAALGVNEQYF. The DNA of the CDR3 is TGCAGTGCAGCACTGGGGGTCAACGAGCAGTACTTC.

This clonotype was seen many times. This chain uses TRBV29-1 with TRBJ2-6; D uncertain. The CDR3 extends over 14 amino acids. V was clipped by 6 bases and J by 2 bases, with 11 bases between them. Germline-derived CDR1 and CDR2 are SQVTM and ANQGSEA. The CDR3 is CSVSDGAGANVLTF. The CDR3 DNA reads as TGCAGCGTCTCGGATGGCGCTGGGGCCAACGTCCTGACTTTC.

This clonotype was seen at least ten times. The chain couples TRBV6-5 to TRBJ2-6; D is ambiguous. CDR1 is MNHEY, CDR2 SVGAGI, per germline. The CDR3 is made up of 15 amino acids. Between the trimmed V and J ends, which lost 5 bases and 0 bases, there was a span of 8 bases. The CDR3 region is CASSQGYSGANVLTF. CDR3 in DNA: TGTGCCAGCAGTCAAGGTTACTCTGGGGCCAACGTCCTGACTTTC.

This clonotype has at least ten counts. The rearrangement uses TRBV12-3 or TRBV12-4 and TRBJ1-2, with 8 bases fitting TRBD1. V lost 6 bases, J lost 6 bases, and 12 bases stayed unmatched. This CDR3 comprises 15 residues. CDR3 DNA: TGTGCCAGCAGACAGGGGGGATCTGGTTTAGATGGCTACACCTTC. This encodes CASRQGGSGLDGYTF.

There are many counts of this clonotype. This sequence joins TRBV7-3 and TRBJ2-6, with D unresolved. Germline V gene sequence: CDR1 SGHTA, CDR2 FQGTGA. Trimming removed 0 bases from V and 0 bases from J, with 3 bases in between. The CDR3 totals 15 residues. The CDR3 protein is CASSLTGSGANVLTF. In DNA, the CDR3 is TGTGCCAGCAGCTTAACAGGCTCTGGGGCCAACGTCCTGACTTTC.

This clonotype was detected many times. The V and J genes are TRBV18 and TRBJ1-1; D gene uncertain. Germline values: CDR1 KGHSH, CDR2 LQKENI. The CDR3 covers 13 residues. Trimming stripped 0 bases from V and 1 base from J, with 3 bases between. CDR3 in DNA: TGTGCCAGCTCACCACCTGAGAACACTGAAGCTTTCTTT. Residues: CASSPPENTEAFF.

This clonotype came up many times. This chain links TRBV6-5 with TRBJ1-1; maybe TRBD1 (6 bases). The length of the CDR3 is 15 residues. Trimming cost V 4 bases and J 0 bases, with 12 bases left between them. Germline V gives CDR1 MNHEY, CDR2 SVGAGI. This CDR3 is CASSWGGSLNTEAFF. CDR3 in DNA: TGTGCCAGCAGTTGGGGGGGCAGTCTGAACACTGAAGCTTTCTTT.

At least ten counts were recorded for this clonotype. The chain couples TRBV12-3 or TRBV12-4 to TRBJ1-1, with 7 nucleotides matching TRBD1. The CDR3 contains 13 residues. Trimming took 6 bases from V and 7 from J; bases not matched to a gene: 8. CDR3 amino acids: CASSRQGIGEAFF. CDR3 DNA sequence: TGTGCCAGCAGCCGACAGGGTATAGGTGAAGCTTTCTTT.

This clonotype was found many times. The V call is TRBV5-6, the J call TRBJ1-4; 7 nucleotides agree with TRBD1. Germline CDR1 and CDR2: SGHDT and YYEEEE. The CDR3 sequence is 15 residues long. J gave up 8 bases and V 4 bases, and 11 bases lay outside the gene matches. CDR3 protein: CASSPGTVTREKLFF. CDR3 DNA sequence: TGTGCCAGCAGCCCCGGGACAGTCACCCGGGAAAAACTGTTTTTT.

This clonotype was counted ten times or more. The rearrangement joins TRBV7-2 to TRBJ1-5; unclear D gene. Germline lookup yields CDR1 SGHTA and CDR2 FQGNSA. The CDR3 loop spans 16 amino acids. V dropped 7 bases and J dropped 2 bases, with 18 bases sitting between them. The CDR3 protein is CASTQSMGERNQPQHF. For the CDR3, the DNA is TGTGCCAGCACCCAGAGCATGGGTGAGCGCAATCAGCCCCAGCATTTT.

This clonotype has just one count. V gene TRBV6-2 or TRBV6-3 combines with J gene TRBJ2-5; TRBD1 might be the D (6 bases). Deletions cut 3 bases from V and 2 bases from J, with 25 bases between. Germline loops: CDR1 MNHEY, CDR2 SVGEGT. The CDR3 has 19 amino acids. Written as DNA, the CDR3 is TGTGCCAGCAGTTATCCCAGGGGCGGTAGGCCGGACATACAAGAGACCCAGTACTTC. Residues: CASSYPRGGRPDIQETQYF.

This clonotype is medium-sized. The chain couples TRBV11-2 to TRBJ1-1, with D unclear. The CDR3 is made up of 13 amino acids. V lost 0 bases and J lost 7, with 9 bases in between. Germline lookup yields CDR1 SGHAT and CDR2 FQNNGV. The CDR3 coding sequence is TGTGCCAGCAGCTTAGAGGGGTTCAATGAAGCTTTCTTT. It encodes CASSLEGFNEAFF.

This clonotype was counted ten times or more. The gene calls are TRBV10-2 and TRBJ2-5; D is uncertain. Germline V lookup: CDR1 WSHSY, CDR2 SAAADI. The CDR3 spans 15 residues. Trimming shortened V by 6 bases and J by 0 bases, and 14 bases separated the two germline ends. The CDR3 DNA sequence: TGCGCCAGCAGCCGACCCTTAGACCACCAAGAGACCCAGTACTTC. Protein sequence: CASSRPLDHQETQYF.

This clonotype was observed many times. This sequence joins TRBV6-6 and TRBJ2-1, with TRBD2 matching 9 bases. V was pared by 5 bases and J by 7 bases, with 12 bases of the junction left unmatched. The CDR3 is made up of 16 amino acids. Per the germline V gene, CDR1 is MNHNY and CDR2 is SVGAGI (reference sequence). The CDR3 DNA reads as TGTGCCAGCAGTCGTTTGCGGGGGGGGAAGTCGAATGAGCAGTTCTTC. Protein product: CASSRLRGGKSNEQFF.

This clonotype was observed at least ten times. The chain links TRBV13 to TRBJ2-7; TRBD1 matches 7 bases. Unmatched junction bases numbered 4, after V lost 4 bases and J lost 4 bases. This CDR3 is 13 amino acids long. The V gene's germline CDR1 is PRHDT and CDR2 FYEKMQ (reference sequence). The CDR3 DNA reads TGTGCCAGCAGCTCGGGACAGCTTTACGAGCAGTACTTC. Its protein is CASSSGQLYEQYF.

This clonotype was observed many times. The V call is TRBV21-1, the J call TRBJ1-4; the table assigns TRBD1, which was not confirmed against the DNA. TRBV21-1 has pseudogene status. The CDR3 is 15 amino acids. CDR3 DNA: TGTGCCAGCAGCATACCCAGGGGTACTAATGAAAAACTGTTTTTT. Protein product: CASSIPRGTNEKLFF.

Many counts were recorded for this clonotype. This chain uses TRBV15 with TRBJ1-1, with TRBD1 matching 8 bases. V lost 7 bases, J lost 3 bases, and 4 bases stayed unmatched. There are 13 residues in the CDR3. The germline gives CDR1 LNHNV, CDR2 YYDKDF (reference sequence). CDR3 nucleotides: TGTGCCACCACCGAGACAGGGGACACTGAAGCTTTCTTT. Residues: CATTETGDTEAFF.

This clonotype was found a few times. J is TRBJ2-7 and V is TRBV6-6; TRBD1 aligns across 8 bases. Germline CDR1 and CDR2: MNHNY and SVGAGI (reference sequence). V trimming: 2 bases; J trimming: 9 bases; junction bases outside the gene matches: 6. The CDR3 contains 13 residues. The CDR3, as DNA: TGTGCCAGCAGTTACGGACAGGGTACGGGGCAGTACTTC. This codes for CASSYGQGTGQYF.

This clonotype turned up a few times. The rearrangement joins TRBV5-1 to TRBJ2-1; 8 bases align to TRBD1. CDR1 is SGHRS, CDR2 YFSETQ, per germline. The CDR3 loop spans 13 amino acids. The ends lost 4 bases at V and 8 bases at J; junction bases unmatched: 5. The CDR3 DNA reads TGCGCCAGCAGCCCGACAGGGGCCCATGAGCAGTTCTTC. Translating it yields CASSPTGAHEQFF. Complete variable domain (other parts from reference TRBV5-1 and TRBJ2-1): KAGVTQTPRYLIKTRGQQVTLSCSPISGHRSVSWYQQTPGQGLQFLFEYFSETQRNKGNFPGRFSGRQFSNSRSEMNVSTLELGDSALYLCASSPTGAHEQFFGPGTRLTVL.

This clonotype occurred many times. V usage is TRBV3-1 and J usage is TRBJ2-3; 11 bases agree with TRBD2. CDR3 length equals 16 residues. The V and J ends lost 4 bases and 3 bases, in that order; junction bases with no gene match: 6. Per germline, CDR1 LGHDT and CDR2 YNNKEL (reference sequence). Here the CDR3 DNA reads TGTGCCAGCAGCCTGGGACTAGCGGTTTTGACAGATACGCAGTATTTT. It yields the protein CASSLGLAVLTDTQYF.